These T cell receptor beta chains were read from a single sample in a study of OX40 agonist ivuxolimab in advanced cancers. Generated by immunoSEQ multiplex PCR, the TCRdb table keeps only in-frame clones and is missing some. The sample records some 44,000 clones, 70% to 90% being singletons. Sequenced material: CD4+ or CD8+ T cells sorted from blood, taken in a trial of the OX40 agonist ivuxolimab. The receptors here all came from an adult with an advanced solid tumor such as melanoma, head and neck, liver or kidney cancer. CDR3s include the opening cysteine and the closing phenylalanine or tryptophan. The D gene is left open where the match is weak. Clone size is shown for a subset of rows, as once, few, many or a class of expanded clone.

>TRBV5-6|TRBJ2-3|14|NA|NA
CASSLGGAGDTQYF
TGTGCCAGCAGCTTAGGTGGGGCGGGAGATACGCAGTATTTT
>TRBV5-1|TRBJ2-1|15|NA|NA
CASSFDGTGSNEQFF
TGCGCCAGCAGCTTCGATGGCACAGGCAGTAATGAGCAGTTCTTC
>TRBV10-3|TRBJ2-3|15|NA|NA
CAISGKVGYTDTQYF
TGTGCCATCAGTGGGAAGGTCGGATACACAGATACGCAGTATTTT
>TRBV10-1|TRBJ2-1|16|NA|few
CASSESGQGLNNEQFF
TGCGCCAGCAGTGAGTCCGGGCAGGGGTTAAACAATGAGCAGTTCTTC
>TRBV27|TRBJ2-7|13|NA|NA
CASSYSHAYEQYF
TGTGCCAGCAGTTATTCTCACGCCTACGAGCAGTACTTC
>TRBV4-3|TRBJ1-2|15|NA|NA
CASSQQAEPHNGYTF
TGCGCCAGCAGCCAACAGGCCGAACCCCACAATGGCTACACCTTC
>TRBV7-2|TRBJ1-1|13|NA|NA
CASSSRGNTEAFF
TGTGCCAGCAGCTCCAGGGGTAACACTGAAGCTTTCTTT
>TRBV7-6|TRBJ2-2|17|TRBD1|few
CASSLDRGKTNTGELFF
TGTGCCAGCAGCCTGGACAGGGGCAAAACGAACACCGGGGAGCTGTTTTTT
>TRBV2|TRBJ1-1|13|NA|NA
CAGQQAHGTEAFF
TGTGCCGGCCAACAGGCCCACGGAACTGAAGCTTTCTTT
>TRBV4-2|TRBJ1-5|18|TRBD1|NA
CASSQLDRAEYSNQPQHF
TGTGCCAGCAGCCAACTTGACAGGGCGGAATATAGCAATCAGCCCCAGCATTTT
>TRBV6-5|TRBJ1-1|15|NA|NA
CASRQQTVLNTEAFF
TGTGCCAGCAGACAACAGACAGTTCTGAACACTGAAGCTTTCTTT
>TRBV13|TRBJ2-1|15|TRBD1|once
CASRRNEGAGNEQFF
TGTGCCAGCAGACGTAACGAGGGGGCGGGCAATGAGCAGTTCTTC
>TRBV10-3|TRBJ1-4|14|NA|NA
CAISAEGAREKLFF
TGTGCCATCAGTGCGGAAGGGGCGAGGGAAAAACTGTTTTTT
>TRBV5-6|TRBJ2-5|14|TRBD2|once
CASSLLAGGGTQYF
TGTGCCAGCAGCTTGCTAGCGGGGGGAGGGACCCAGTACTTC
>TRBV4-2|TRBJ1-5|15|TRBD1|few
CASSQEQGVMQPQHF
TGTGCCAGCAGCCAGGAACAGGGGGTTATGCAGCCCCAGCATTTT
>TRBV6-5|TRBJ2-3|12|NA|NA
CASSYSRDTQYF
TGTGCCAGCAGCTACAGCCGAGATACGCAGTATTTT
>TRBV6-5|TRBJ1-6|14|TRBD1|NA
CASSFRTGDSPLHF
TGTGCCAGCAGTTTCCGGACAGGCGATTCACCCCTCCACTTT
>TRBV7-3|TRBJ2-7|13|NA|few
CASSLFGVHEQYF
TGTGCCAGCAGCTTATTTGGGGTCCACGAGCAGTACTTC
>TRBV9|TRBJ1-1|14|NA|few
CASSVEGTNTEAFF
TGTGCCAGCAGCGTAGAGGGTACGAACACTGAAGCTTTCTTT
>TRBV10-2|TRBJ1-2|14|NA|once
CASSDGSPYFGYTF
TGCGCCAGCAGTGATGGCAGCCCCTATTTTGGCTACACCTTC
>TRBV5-4|TRBJ2-5|13|NA|NA
CASSSSGEETQYF
TGTGCCAGCAGCTCTTCAGGGGAAGAGACCCAGTACTTC
>TRBV6-5|TRBJ2-7|12|NA|NA
CATGTVSYEQYF
TGTGCCACCGGGACCGTCTCCTACGAGCAGTACTTC
>TRBV4-1|TRBJ2-7|16|TRBD2|NA
CASSQLAGGLIAEQYF
TGCGCCAGCAGCCAACTAGCGGGGGGGCTTATCGCCGAGCAGTACTTC
>TRBV11-2|TRBJ2-5|13|NA|NA
CASSLVGGETQYF
TGTGCCAGCAGCTTAGTGGGAGGCGAGACCCAGTACTTC
>TRBV5-4|TRBJ1-2|13|NA|once
CASSPTGSPYYTF
TGTGCCAGCAGCCCGACGGGTTCCCCCTATTACACCTTC
>TRBV5-1|TRBJ1-1|13|NA|NA
CASRDSLNTEAFF
TGCGCCAGCCGAGACAGCCTGAACACTGAAGCTTTCTTT
>TRBV7-6|TRBJ1-6|15|NA|once
CASSGREPYNSPLHF
TGTGCCAGCAGCGGTCGGGAACCCTATAATTCACCCCTCCACTTT
>TRBV7-3|TRBJ2-2|14|NA|NA
CASSLGGSSGELFF
TGTGCCAGCAGCTTAGGGGGCTCCTCTGGGGAGCTGTTTTTT
>TRBV28|TRBJ2-1|16|NA|NA
CASSFPDLSSYNEQFF
TGTGCCAGCAGTTTCCCGGACCTGAGCTCCTACAATGAGCAGTTCTTC
>TRBV11-2|TRBJ2-5|17|TRBD2|NA
CASSLRPLAGGQETQYF
TGTGCCAGCAGCTTAAGGCCGCTAGCGGGGGGACAAGAGACCCAGTACTTC
>TRBV27|TRBJ1-1|14|TRBD1|NA
CASSLATGGEVAFF
TGTGCCAGCAGTTTAGCGACAGGGGGCGAGGTAGCTTTCTTT
>TRBV2|TRBJ2-2|16|NA|NA
CASSATSRRFTGELFF
TGTGCCAGCAGTGCCACATCTCGGCGGTTCACCGGGGAGCTGTTTTTT
>TRBV28|TRBJ2-1|15|TRBD1|NA
CASRLQGAYYNEQFF
TGTGCCAGCAGACTACAGGGGGCTTACTACAATGAGCAGTTCTTC
>TRBV7-3|TRBJ2-3|12|NA|NA
CASTSSADTQYF
TGTGCCAGCACCTCTAGCGCCGATACGCAGTATTTT
>TRBV30|TRBJ1-2|14|NA|NA
CASEGFVRKSGYTF
TGTGCCTCAGAAGGATTTGTCAGAAAAAGTGGCTACACCTTC
>TRBV6-5|TRBJ1-1|13|NA|NA
CASIRLGDTEAFF
TGTGCCAGCATACGACTGGGTGACACTGAAGCTTTCTTT
>TRBV19|TRBJ1-1|17|TRBD1|NA
CASSIQGQGLSGAEAFF
TGTGCCAGTAGTATTCAGGGACAGGGCCTCTCCGGGGCTGAAGCTTTCTTT
>TRBV5-6|TRBJ1-2|16|TRBD1|NA
CASSPVTGGRGYGYTF
TGTGCCAGCAGTCCTGTTACAGGGGGACGAGGCTATGGCTACACCTTC
>TRBV7-3|TRBJ2-7|13|NA|NA
CASSQFHGGEQYF
TGTGCCAGCAGCCAATTCCACGGGGGCGAGCAGTACTTC
>TRBV5-1|TRBJ1-1|13|NA|once
CASSPGGNTEAFF
TGCGCCAGCAGCCCCGGTGGGAACACTGAAGCTTTCTTT
>TRBV7-3|TRBJ2-1|14|NA|NA
CASSLGGDYNEQFF
TGTGCCAGCAGCTTGGGCGGGGACTACAATGAGCAGTTCTTC
>TRBV27|TRBJ2-1|17|TRBD1|NA
CASRDRGHELPYNEQFF
TGTGCCAGCAGGGACAGGGGGCACGAATTACCCTACAATGAGCAGTTCTTC
>TRBV9|TRBJ2-2|13|NA|NA
CASSVALTGELFF
TGTGCCAGCAGCGTAGCCCTGACCGGGGAGCTGTTTTTT
>TRBV7-9|TRBJ2-2|15|NA|NA
CASSPKVQGTGELFF
TGTGCCAGCAGCCCAAAAGTACAGGGCACCGGGGAGCTGTTTTTT
>TRBV27|TRBJ2-7|13|TRBD1|NA
CASSRTGVNEQYF
TGTGCCAGCAGTAGGACAGGGGTGAACGAGCAGTACTTC
>TRBV9|TRBJ1-6|18|TRBD1|NA
CASSAGQGTSSYNSPLHF
TGTGCCAGCAGCGCCGGACAGGGGACGAGCTCCTATAATTCACCCCTCCACTTT
>TRBV7-6|TRBJ2-3|14|NA|NA
CASSFTGGPDTQYF
TGTGCCAGCAGCTTTACCGGGGGCCCAGATACGCAGTATTTT
>TRBV19|TRBJ2-2|15|NA|NA
CASGIPDLNTGELFF
TGTGCCAGTGGGATACCGGATTTGAACACCGGGGAGCTGTTTTTT
>TRBV4-3|TRBJ2-7|15|TRBD2|once
CASSQVLAGPYEQYF
TGCGCCAGCAGCCAAGTTTTAGCGGGGCCCTACGAGCAGTACTTC
>TRBV4-2|TRBJ1-4|18|TRBD1|NA
CASSQLVGQGATNEKLFF
TGTGCCAGCAGCCAGCTCGTCGGACAGGGGGCAACTAATGAAAAACTGTTTTTT